These T cell receptor beta chains were read from a single sample in a study of PD-1 blockade in mismatch repair-deficient tumors. Clones were read by immunoSEQ multiplex PCR, and TCRdb kept only the in-frame ones, dropping some. Seen here are approximately 79,000 clones, approximately 78% observed once, and the top ten hold less than 6%. The starting material was peripheral blood, obtained 44 weeks after starting pembrolizumab. The receptor source for this set is an adult with mismatch repair-deficient cancer. CDR3s include the opening cysteine and the closing phenylalanine or tryptophan. Fields, in order: CDR3 protein, CDR3 DNA, J gene, V gene, clone size, D gene. D genes are given only for firm matches. Some rows have no size entry. The others give once, few or many, or a class for an expanded clone.

CDR3: CASSPTGSYEQYF
DNA: TGTGCCAGCAGTCCTACAGGGTCCTACGAGCAGTACTTC
J: TRBJ2-7
V: TRBV7-9
size: few
D: -

CDR3: CASSIVLSGELFF
DNA: TGTGCCAGTAGTATAGTGCTTTCCGGGGAGCTGTTTTTT
J: TRBJ2-2
V: TRBV19
size: -
D: -

CDR3: CAWTVALNTEAFF
DNA: TGTGCCTGGACTGTGGCTTTGAACACTGAAGCTTTCTTT
J: TRBJ1-1
V: TRBV30
size: -
D: -

CDR3: CASSPEEGRGGELFF
DNA: TGTGCCAGCTCACCAGAGGAGGGACGGGGCGGGGAGCTGTTTTTT
J: TRBJ2-2
V: TRBV18
size: -
D: -

CDR3: CASSLASGRGEQFF
DNA: TGTGCCAGCAGCTTAGCTAGCGGGAGGGGTGAGCAGTTCTTC
J: TRBJ2-1
V: TRBV11-2
size: -
D: TRBD2

CDR3: CASSNRDRSSMNTEAFF
DNA: TGCGCCAGCAGCAACCGGGACAGAAGTTCAATGAACACTGAAGCTTTCTTT
J: TRBJ1-1
V: TRBV5-1
size: -
D: TRBD1

CDR3: CASSERDGAYEQYF
DNA: TGTGCCAGCAGCGAACGGGACGGTGCCTACGAGCAGTACTTC
J: TRBJ2-7
V: TRBV9
size: -
D: -

CDR3: CASSVSGGSSYEQYF
DNA: TGTGCCAGCAGCGTCTCGGGTGGTAGCTCCTACGAGCAGTACTTC
J: TRBJ2-7
V: TRBV9
size: -
D: -

CDR3: CAICRDPGETQYF
DNA: TGTGCCATTTGCAGGGATCCCGGGGAGACCCAGTACTTC
J: TRBJ2-5
V: TRBV10-3
size: -
D: -

CDR3: CASSQDQGIKSNEQFF
DNA: TGTGCCAGCAGCCAAGATCAGGGTATCAAGTCCAATGAGCAGTTCTTC
J: TRBJ2-1
V: TRBV4-2
size: -
D: -

CDR3: CASSQDGSLNTEAFF
DNA: TGCGCCAGCAGCCAAGACGGTAGTTTGAACACTGAAGCTTTCTTT
J: TRBJ1-1
V: TRBV4-1
size: -
D: -

CDR3: CASSGERLDYGYTF
DNA: TGTGCCAGCAGTGGGGAAAGGCTCGACTATGGCTACACCTTC
J: TRBJ1-2
V: TRBV2
size: -
D: -

CDR3: CASSIGGTGELFF
DNA: TGTGCCAGTAGTATAGGGGGAACCGGGGAGCTGTTTTTT
J: TRBJ2-2
V: TRBV19
size: -
D: -

CDR3: CASSLALEPDGEQYF
DNA: TGTGCCAGCAGCTTAGCGCTAGAACCAGACGGCGAGCAGTACTTC
J: TRBJ2-7
V: TRBV7-6
size: -
D: -

CDR3: CSVENDRGLGSGNTIYF
DNA: TGCAGCGTTGAAAATGACAGGGGATTGGGATCTGGAAACACCATATATTTT
J: TRBJ1-3
V: TRBV29-1
size: -
D: TRBD1

CDR3: CSVDPSGANTGELFF
DNA: TGCAGCGTCGACCCTAGCGGGGCGAACACCGGGGAGCTGTTTTTT
J: TRBJ2-2
V: TRBV29-1
size: -
D: TRBD2

CDR3: CATTLAGETYNEQFF
DNA: TGTGCCACCACACTAGCGGGAGAGACCTACAATGAGCAGTTCTTC
J: TRBJ2-1
V: TRBV27
size: -
D: TRBD2

CDR3: CASSSTGSGTGELFF
DNA: TGCGCCAGCAGCTCGACAGGGTCGGGCACCGGGGAGCTGTTTTTT
J: TRBJ2-2
V: TRBV5-1
size: once
D: TRBD1

CDR3: CASSVWTGGTNEQFF
DNA: TGTGCCAGCAGCGTATGGACGGGGGGAACCAATGAGCAGTTCTTC
J: TRBJ2-1
V: TRBV9
size: few
D: TRBD2

CDR3: CASSPRSLGDRKLFF
DNA: TGTGCCAGCAGCCCGAGGTCTCTGGGGGACAGGAAACTGTTTTTT
J: TRBJ1-4
V: TRBV7-9
size: once
D: TRBD1

CDR3: CASSSKAAFFTGELFF
DNA: TGTGCCAGCAGTTCAAAGGCGGCTTTCTTCACCGGGGAGCTGTTTTTT
J: TRBJ2-2
V: TRBV27
size: -
D: -